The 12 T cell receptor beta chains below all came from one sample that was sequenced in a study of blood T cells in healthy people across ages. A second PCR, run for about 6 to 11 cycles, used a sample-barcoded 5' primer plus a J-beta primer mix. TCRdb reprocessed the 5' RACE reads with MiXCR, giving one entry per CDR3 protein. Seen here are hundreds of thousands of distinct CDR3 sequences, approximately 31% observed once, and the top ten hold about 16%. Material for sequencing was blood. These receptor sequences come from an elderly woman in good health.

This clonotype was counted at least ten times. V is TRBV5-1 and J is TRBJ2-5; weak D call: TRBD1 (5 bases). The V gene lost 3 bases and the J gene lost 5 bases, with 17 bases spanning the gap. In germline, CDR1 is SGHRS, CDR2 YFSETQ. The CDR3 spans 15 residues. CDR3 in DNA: TGCGCCAGCAGCTGGAGCCAGGGCGTCCGGGAGACCCAGTACTTC. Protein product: CASSWSQGVRETQYF.

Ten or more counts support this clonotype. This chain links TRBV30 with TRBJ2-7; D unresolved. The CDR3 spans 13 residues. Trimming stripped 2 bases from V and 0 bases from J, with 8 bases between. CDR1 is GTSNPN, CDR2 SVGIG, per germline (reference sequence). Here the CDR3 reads CAWSSWSSYEQYF. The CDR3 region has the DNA TGTGCCTGGAGTTCTTGGAGCTCCTACGAGCAGTACTTC.

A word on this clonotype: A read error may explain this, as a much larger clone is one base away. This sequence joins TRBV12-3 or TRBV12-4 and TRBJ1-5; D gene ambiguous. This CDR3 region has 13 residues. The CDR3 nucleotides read TGTGCCAGCAGACGACTTAGCGATCAGCCCCAGCATTTT. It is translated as CASRRLSDQPQHF.

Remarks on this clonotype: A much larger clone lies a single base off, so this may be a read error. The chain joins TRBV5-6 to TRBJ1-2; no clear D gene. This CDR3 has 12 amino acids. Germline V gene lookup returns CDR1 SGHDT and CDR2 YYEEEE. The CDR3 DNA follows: TGTGCCCGCAGCTCGCGGAATTCTGGCTACACCTTC. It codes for CARSSRNSGYTF.

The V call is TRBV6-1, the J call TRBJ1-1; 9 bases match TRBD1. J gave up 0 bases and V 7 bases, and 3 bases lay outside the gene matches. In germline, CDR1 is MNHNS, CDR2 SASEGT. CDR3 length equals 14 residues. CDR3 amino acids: CASTTGGLNTEAFF. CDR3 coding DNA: TGTGCCAGCACGACAGGGGGATTGAACACTGAAGCTTTCTTT.

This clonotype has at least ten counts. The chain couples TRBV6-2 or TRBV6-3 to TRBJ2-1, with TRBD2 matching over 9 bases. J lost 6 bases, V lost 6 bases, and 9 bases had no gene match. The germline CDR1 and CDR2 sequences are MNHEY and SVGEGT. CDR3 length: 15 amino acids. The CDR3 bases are TGTGCCAGCAGCCCTCGCAGCGGGGGGTTCAATGAGCAGTTCTTC. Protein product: CASSPRSGGFNEQFF.

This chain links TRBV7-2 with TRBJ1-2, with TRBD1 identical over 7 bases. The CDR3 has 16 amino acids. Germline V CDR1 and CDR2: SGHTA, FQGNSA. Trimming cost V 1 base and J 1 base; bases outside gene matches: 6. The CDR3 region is CASSLVPGQNNYGYTF. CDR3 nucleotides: TGTGCCAGCAGCTTAGTTCCGGGACAGAATAACTATGGCTACACCTTC.

Here the CDR3 reads CASSLPAANTEAFF. The CDR3 DNA is TGTGCCAGCAGCCTCCCGGCGGCGAACACTGAAGCTTTCTTT. The chain uses TRBV7-9 and TRBJ1-1; no clear D. Germline values: CDR1 SEHNR, CDR2 FQNEAQ (reference sequence). Trimming stripped 5 bases from V and 1 base from J, with 11 bases between. This CDR3 has 14 amino acids.

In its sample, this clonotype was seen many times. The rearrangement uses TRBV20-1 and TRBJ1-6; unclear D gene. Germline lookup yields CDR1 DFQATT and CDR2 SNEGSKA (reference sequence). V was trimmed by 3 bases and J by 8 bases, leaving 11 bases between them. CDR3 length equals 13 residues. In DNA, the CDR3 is TGCAGTGCTAGGGGATATGGTGATTCACCCCTCCACTTT. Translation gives CSARGYGDSPLHF.

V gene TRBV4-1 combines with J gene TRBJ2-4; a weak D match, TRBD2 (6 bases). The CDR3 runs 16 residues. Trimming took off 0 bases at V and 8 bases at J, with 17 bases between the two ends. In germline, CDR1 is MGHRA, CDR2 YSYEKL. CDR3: CASSQDPTGVGDIQYF. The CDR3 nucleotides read TGCGCCAGCAGCCAAGATCCTACGGGAGTTGGGGACATTCAGTACTTC.

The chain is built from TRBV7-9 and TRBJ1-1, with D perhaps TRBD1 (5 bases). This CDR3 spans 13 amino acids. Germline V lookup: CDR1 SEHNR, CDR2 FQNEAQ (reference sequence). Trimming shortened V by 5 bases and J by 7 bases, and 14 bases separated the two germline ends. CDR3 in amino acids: CASSPGTTLEAFF. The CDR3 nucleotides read TGTGCCAGCAGCCCCGGGACGACCCTTGAAGCTTTCTTT.

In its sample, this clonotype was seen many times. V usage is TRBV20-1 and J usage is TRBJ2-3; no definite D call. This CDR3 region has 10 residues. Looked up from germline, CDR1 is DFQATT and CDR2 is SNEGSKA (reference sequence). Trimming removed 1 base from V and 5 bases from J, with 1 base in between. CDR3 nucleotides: TGCAGTGCTAGAGTAGATACGCAGTATTTT. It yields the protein CSARVDTQYF.